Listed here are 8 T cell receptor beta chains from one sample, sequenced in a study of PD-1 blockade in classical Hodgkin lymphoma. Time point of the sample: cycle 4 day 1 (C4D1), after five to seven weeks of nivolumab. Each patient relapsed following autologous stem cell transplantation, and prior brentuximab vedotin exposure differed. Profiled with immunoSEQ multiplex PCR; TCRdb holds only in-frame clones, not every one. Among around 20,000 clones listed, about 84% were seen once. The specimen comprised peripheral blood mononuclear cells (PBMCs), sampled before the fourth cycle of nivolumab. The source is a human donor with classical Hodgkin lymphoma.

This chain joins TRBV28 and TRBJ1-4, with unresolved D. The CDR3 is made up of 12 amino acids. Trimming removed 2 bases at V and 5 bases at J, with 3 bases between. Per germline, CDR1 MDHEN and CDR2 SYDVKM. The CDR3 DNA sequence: TGTGCCAGCAGTTTAACGAATGAAAAACTGTTTTTT. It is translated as CASSLTNEKLFF.

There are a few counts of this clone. The CDR3 region is CASSLAPAQEEQYF. Here the CDR3 DNA reads TGCGCCAGCAGCTTGGCCCCGGCCCAGGAGGAGCAGTACTTC. The chain joins TRBV5-1 to TRBJ2-7; D remains ambiguous. Trimming shortened V by 0 bases and J by 7 bases, and 14 bases separated the two germline ends. The V gene's germline CDR1 is SGHRS and CDR2 YFSETQ. The CDR3 consists of 14 residues.

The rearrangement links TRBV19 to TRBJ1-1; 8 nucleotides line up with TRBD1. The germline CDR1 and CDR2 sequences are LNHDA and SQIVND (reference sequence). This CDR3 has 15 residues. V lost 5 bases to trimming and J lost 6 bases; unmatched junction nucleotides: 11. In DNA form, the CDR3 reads TGTGCCAGTAGTTTCTCTCGCCAGGGGGCGGCTGAAGCTTTCTTT. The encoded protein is CASSFSRQGAAEAFF.

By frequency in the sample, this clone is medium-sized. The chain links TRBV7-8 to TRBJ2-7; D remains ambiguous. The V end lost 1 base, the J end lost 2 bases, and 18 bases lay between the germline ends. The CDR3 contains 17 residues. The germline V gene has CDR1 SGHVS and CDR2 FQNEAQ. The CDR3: CASSLGGSLVTPYEQYF. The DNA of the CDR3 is TGTGCCAGCAGCTTAGGGGGTTCCCTTGTAACCCCCTACGAGCAGTACTTC.

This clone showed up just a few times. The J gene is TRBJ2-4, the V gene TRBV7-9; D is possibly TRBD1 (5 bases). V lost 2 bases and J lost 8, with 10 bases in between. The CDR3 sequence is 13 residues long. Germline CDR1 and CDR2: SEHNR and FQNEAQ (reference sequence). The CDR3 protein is CASSLQGRDIQYF. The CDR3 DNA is TGTGCCAGCAGCTTACAGGGCCGAGACATTCAGTACTTC. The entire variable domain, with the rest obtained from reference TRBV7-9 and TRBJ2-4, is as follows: DTGVSQNPRHKITKRGQNVTFRCDPISEHNRLYWYRQTLGQGPEFLTYFQNEAQLEKSRLLSDRFSAERPKGSFSTLEIQRTEQGDSAMYLCASSLQGRDIQYFGAGTRLSVL.

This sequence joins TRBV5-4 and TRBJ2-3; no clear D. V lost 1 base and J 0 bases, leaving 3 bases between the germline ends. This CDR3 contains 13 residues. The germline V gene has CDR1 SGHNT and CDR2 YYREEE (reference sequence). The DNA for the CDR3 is TGTGCCAGCAGCTTGAAGAGCACAGATACGCAGTATTTT. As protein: CASSLKSTDTQYF. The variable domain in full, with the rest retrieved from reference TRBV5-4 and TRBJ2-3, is ETGVTQSPTHLIKTRGQQVTLRCSSQSGHNTVSWYQQALGQGPQFIFQYYREEENGRGNFPPRFSGLQFPNYSSELNVNALELDDSALYLCASSLKSTDTQYFGPGTRLTVL.

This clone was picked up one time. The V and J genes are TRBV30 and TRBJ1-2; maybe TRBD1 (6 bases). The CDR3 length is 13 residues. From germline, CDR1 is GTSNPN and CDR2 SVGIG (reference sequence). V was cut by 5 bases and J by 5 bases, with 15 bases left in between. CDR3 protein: CAWLGGAGYGYTF. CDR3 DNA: TGTGCCTGGTTGGGGGGCGCAGGGTATGGCTACACCTTC. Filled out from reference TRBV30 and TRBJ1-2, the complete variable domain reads SQTIHQWPATLVQPVGSPLSLECTVEGTSNPNLYWYRQAAGRGLQLLFYSVGIGQISSEVPQNLSASRPQDRQFILSSKKLLLSDSGFYLCAWLGGAGYGYTFGSGTRLTVV.

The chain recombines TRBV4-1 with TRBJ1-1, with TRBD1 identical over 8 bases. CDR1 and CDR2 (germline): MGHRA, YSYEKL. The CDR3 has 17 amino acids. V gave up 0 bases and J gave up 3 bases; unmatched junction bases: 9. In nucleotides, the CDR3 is TGCGCCAGCAGCCAAGAGGCACAGGGGGTTTGGTACACTGAAGCTTTCTTT. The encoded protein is CASSQEAQGVWYTEAFF.